A single sample is the source of the 16 T cell receptor beta chains below, sequenced in a study of CD8+ T cells in alopecia areata. RNA extraction and reverse transcription yielded cDNA as sequencing template. Using immunoSEQ multiplex PCR, the repertoire was profiled, and TCRdb retains in-frame clones only, with some absent. The sample holds about 70,000 clones, approximately 30% seen once. Treatment denoted: oral pan-JAK inhibitor, 5-10 mg twice daily. This sample comprised CD8+ T cells sorted from blood, obtained at week 4, from a patient treated with tofacitinib. These receptor sequences come from a human donor with alopecia areata.

V usage is TRBV7-6 and J usage is TRBJ2-5; D may correspond to TRBD1 or TRBD2 (5 bases each). Germline CDR1 SGHVS, CDR2 FNYEAQ. This CDR3 contains 15 residues. Trimming removed 5 bases from V and 9 bases from J, with 22 bases in between. The CDR3 region is CASSGSGTASGSQYF. In DNA form, the CDR3 reads TGTGCCAGCAGCGGGTCCGGGACGGCCTCAGGGTCCCAGTACTTC.

In this sample, this clone turned up a few times. The chain links TRBV7-9 to TRBJ1-1; D remains ambiguous. The CDR3 consists of 12 residues. Germline CDR1 and CDR2: SEHNR and FQNEAQ (reference sequence). This chain's CDR3 is CVSAWAGTEAFF. For the CDR3, the DNA is TGTGTGTCTGCGTGGGCTGGGACTGAAGCTTTCTTT.

The chain is built from TRBV27 and TRBJ1-5; D ambiguous. Between the trimmed V and J ends, which lost 6 bases and 0 bases, there was a span of 15 bases. The CDR3 has 16 amino acids. Per the germline V gene, CDR1 is MNHEY and CDR2 is SMNVEV (reference sequence). The CDR3 nucleotides read TGTGCCAGCAGCCCCGGATCTTTTGGTAGCAATCAGCCCCAGCATTTT. Its translation: CASSPGSFGSNQPQHF.

The chain carries TRBV25-1 and TRBJ2-3; 7 bases are a match to TRBD1. With V trimmed by 3 bases and J by 4 bases, 4 bases remained unmatched. The CDR3 sequence is 14 residues long. Germline V gene sequence: CDR1 MGHDK, CDR2 SYGVNS. This chain's CDR3 is CASSDGQDADTQYF. DNA of the CDR3: TGTGCCAGCAGTGACGGACAGGACGCAGATACGCAGTATTTT.

This clone was seen only a few times. The rearrangement joins TRBV15 to TRBJ1-5; D is undetermined. With 3 bases removed from V and 7 bases from J, the gap between germline ends came to 10 bases. The CDR3 spans 13 residues. Germline loops: CDR1 LNHNV, CDR2 YYDKDF (reference sequence). The CDR3 DNA is TGTGCCACCAGCAGCCCCAGAGGCCAGCCCCAGCATTTT. This encodes CATSSPRGQPQHF.

This clone was seen more than once but under ten times. V and J are TRBV30 and TRBJ1-2; perhaps TRBD1 as D (6 bases). Germline loops: CDR1 GTSNPN, CDR2 SVGIG (reference sequence). This CDR3 contains 14 residues. Deletions cut 2 bases from V and 1 base from J, with 11 bases between. The CDR3 here is CAWSYRAINYGYTF. The CDR3 DNA reads TGTGCCTGGAGTTACAGGGCGATTAACTATGGCTACACCTTC.

This clone occurred once. A much larger clone lies a single base off, so this may be a read error. The rearrangement joins TRBV6-5 to TRBJ2-7; D is undetermined. CDR1 and CDR2 (germline): MNHEY, SVGAGI. V dropped 4 bases and J dropped 0 bases, with 7 bases sitting between them. The CDR3 length is 13 residues. CDR3 nucleotide sequence: TGTGCCAGCAGTTTTGCCAGCTCCTACGAGCAGTACTTC. Encoded protein: CASSFASSYEQYF.

CDR3 nucleotide sequence: TGTGCCTGGGCAAGGGGCACCGGGGAGCTGTTTTTT. This sequence encodes CAWARGTGELFF. The rearrangement uses TRBV30 and TRBJ2-2, with a tentative D call TRBD1 (5 bases). Trimming took off 5 bases at V and 4 bases at J, with 8 bases between the two ends. The CDR3 runs to 12 residues. Germline assignment: CDR1 GTSNPN and CDR2 SVGIG (reference sequence). The full variable domain, in which reference TRBV30 and TRBJ2-2 provide the parts outside the CDR3, is SQTIHQWPATLVQPVGSPLSLECTVEGTSNPNLYWYRQAAGRGLQLLFYSVGIGQISSEVPQNLSASRPQDRQFILSSKKLLLSDSGFYLCAWARGTGELFFGEGSRLTVL.

The genes are TRBV15 and TRBJ1-1; D is ambiguous. V lost 0 bases, J lost 1 base, and 6 bases lay in between. Germline values: CDR1 LNHNV, CDR2 YYDKDF (reference sequence). The CDR3 is made up of 14 amino acids. CDR3 region: CATSRDLGNTEAFF. As DNA, the CDR3 is TGTGCCACCAGCAGAGACCTGGGGAACACTGAAGCTTTCTTT.

This clone was found once. The rearrangement links TRBV29-1 to TRBJ1-2; D not certain. Per germline, CDR1 SQVTM and CDR2 ANQGSEA. The CDR3 sequence is 15 residues long. V was cut by 0 bases and J by 2 bases, with 13 bases left in between. The CDR3 region is CSVEDGSPSNYGYTF. DNA for the CDR3: TGCAGCGTTGAAGATGGGAGCCCCTCCAACTATGGCTACACCTTC.

This clone was seen more than once but under ten times. This chain connects TRBV30 to TRBJ2-3; the D is unclear. Germline-derived CDR1 and CDR2 are GTSNPN and SVGIG (reference sequence). Trimming cost V 4 bases and J 4 bases, with 3 bases left between them. The CDR3 length is 10 residues. The CDR3 is CAWNADTQYF. The CDR3 DNA reads TGTGCCTGGAATGCAGATACGCAGTATTTT.

This clone was seen only a few times. The V and J genes are TRBV9 and TRBJ1-1, with 9 bases that match TRBD1. Per the germline V gene, CDR1 is SGDLS and CDR2 is YYNGEE. The CDR3 has 13 residues. The junction had 4 bases not matched to a gene; V was cut back by 5 bases and J by 5 bases. The CDR3 spells CASSETGGTEAFF. For the CDR3, the DNA is TGTGCCAGCAGTGAGACAGGGGGGACTGAAGCTTTCTTT.

This clone was seen a few times. The V gene is TRBV7-9, the J gene TRBJ1-1, with D maybe TRBD1 (6 bases). Germline lookup yields CDR1 SEHNR and CDR2 FQNEAQ (reference sequence). V shed 3 bases and J shed 0 bases, with 11 bases lying between them. The CDR3 loop spans 15 amino acids. CDR3 amino acids: CASSFPGVMNTEAFF. CDR3 nucleotide sequence: TGTGCCAGCAGCTTTCCAGGGGTCATGAACACTGAAGCTTTCTTT.

J is TRBJ2-3 and V is TRBV27; D not resolved. Germline loops: CDR1 MNHEY, CDR2 SMNVEV (reference sequence). This CDR3 has 11 residues. V was pared by 8 bases and J by 0 bases, with 3 bases between. CDR3 coding DNA: TGTGCCAGCGGGAGCACAGATACGCAGTATTTT. It is translated as CASGSTDTQYF.

This clone was seen a handful of times. The chain carries TRBV29-1 and TRBJ2-7, with 7 positions matching TRBD2. Germline lookup yields CDR1 SQVTM and CDR2 ANQGSEA. Trimming took 7 bases from V and 4 from J; bases not matched to a gene: 7. This CDR3 contains 12 residues. CDR3 sequence reads: CSGGGGRYEQYF. The CDR3 bases are TGCAGCGGTGGGGGAGGGCGGTACGAGCAGTACTTC.

The chain couples TRBV2 to TRBJ2-1; D gene unclear. V shed 8 bases and J shed 8 bases, with 10 bases lying between them. Germline CDR1 reads SNHLY; CDR2 reads FYNNEI. There are 11 residues in the CDR3. The CDR3: CASLSYDEQFF. DNA of the CDR3: TGTGCCAGCTTGAGTTACGATGAGCAGTTCTTC.